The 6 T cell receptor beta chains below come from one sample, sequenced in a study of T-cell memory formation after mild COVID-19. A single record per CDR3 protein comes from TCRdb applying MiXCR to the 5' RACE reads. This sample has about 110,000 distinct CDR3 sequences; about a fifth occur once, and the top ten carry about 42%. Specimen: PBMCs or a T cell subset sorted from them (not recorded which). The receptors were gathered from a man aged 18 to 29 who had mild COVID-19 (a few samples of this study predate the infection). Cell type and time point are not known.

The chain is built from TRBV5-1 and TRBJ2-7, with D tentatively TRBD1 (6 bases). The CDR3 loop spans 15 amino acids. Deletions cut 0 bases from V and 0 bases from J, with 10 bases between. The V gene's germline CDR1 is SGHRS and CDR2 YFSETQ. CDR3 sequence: CASSLAGHASYEQYF. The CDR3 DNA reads TGCGCCAGCAGCTTGGCGGGACACGCCTCCTACGAGCAGTACTTC. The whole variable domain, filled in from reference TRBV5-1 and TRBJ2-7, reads KAGVTQTPRYLIKTRGQQVTLSCSPISGHRSVSWYQQTPGQGLQFLFEYFSETQRNKGNFPGRFSGRQFSNSRSEMNVSTLELGDSALYLCASSLAGHASYEQYFGPGTRLTVT.

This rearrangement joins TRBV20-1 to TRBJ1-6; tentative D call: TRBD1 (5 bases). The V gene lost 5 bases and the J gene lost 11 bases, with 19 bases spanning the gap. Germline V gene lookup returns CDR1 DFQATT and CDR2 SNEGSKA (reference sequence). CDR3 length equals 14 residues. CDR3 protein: CSACRGQGGAPLHF. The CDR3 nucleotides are TGCAGTGCTTGCCGCGGGCAGGGAGGAGCACCCCTCCACTTT.

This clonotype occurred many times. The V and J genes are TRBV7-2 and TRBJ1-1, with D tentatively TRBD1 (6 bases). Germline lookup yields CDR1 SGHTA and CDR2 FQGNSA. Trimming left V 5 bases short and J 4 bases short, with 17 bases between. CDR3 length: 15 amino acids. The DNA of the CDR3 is TGTGCCAGCAGCCTGATTGGGGGCCCGGGCACTGAAGCTTTCTTT. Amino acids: CASSLIGGPGTEAFF.

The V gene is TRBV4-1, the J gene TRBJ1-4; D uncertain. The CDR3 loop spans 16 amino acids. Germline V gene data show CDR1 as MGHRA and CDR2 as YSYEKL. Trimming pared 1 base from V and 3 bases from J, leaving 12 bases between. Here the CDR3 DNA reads TGCGCCAGCAGCCAAGCGATAGGCTTAGCTAATGAAAAACTGTTTTTT. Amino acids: CASSQAIGLANEKLFF.

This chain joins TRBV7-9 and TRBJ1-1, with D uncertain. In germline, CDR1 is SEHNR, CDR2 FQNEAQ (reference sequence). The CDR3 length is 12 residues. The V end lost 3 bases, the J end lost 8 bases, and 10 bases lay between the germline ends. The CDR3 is CASSFLREEAFF. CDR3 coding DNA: TGTGCCAGCAGCTTCCTCCGGGAAGAAGCTTTCTTT. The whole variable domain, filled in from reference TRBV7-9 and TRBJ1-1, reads DTGVSQNPRHKITKRGQNVTFRCDPISEHNRLYWYRQTLGQGPEFLTYFQNEAQLEKSRLLSDRFSAERPKGSFSTLEIQRTEQGDSAMYLCASSFLREEAFFGQGTRLTVV.

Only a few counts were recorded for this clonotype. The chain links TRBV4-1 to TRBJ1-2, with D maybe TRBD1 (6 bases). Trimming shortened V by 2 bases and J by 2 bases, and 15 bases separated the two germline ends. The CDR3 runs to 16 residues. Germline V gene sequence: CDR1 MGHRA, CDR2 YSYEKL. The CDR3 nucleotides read TGCGCCAGCAGCCAACTTAGAGAACAGGGAAACTATGGCTACACCTTC. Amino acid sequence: CASSQLREQGNYGYTF.